The 30 T cell receptor beta chains below all came from one sample that was sequenced in a study of control samples from healthy donors and cancer patients. Profiled with immunoSEQ multiplex PCR; TCRdb holds only in-frame clones, not every one. The sample carries some 120,000 clones, around nine tenths recorded once. The sample taken for sequencing was blood. The receptor set was obtained from a young man in good health.

The chain joins TRBV3-1 (or the pseudogene TRBV3-2) to TRBJ2-5, with 10 bases that match TRBD2. The length of the CDR3 is 19 residues. Germline lookup yields CDR1 LGHDT and CDR2 YNNKEL (reference sequence). The V and J ends lost 1 base and 0 bases, in that order; junction bases with no gene match: 11. The CDR3 spells CASSQVGSGGLLYQETQYF. CDR3 in DNA: TGTGCCAGCAGCCAAGTTGGTAGCGGGGGGCTCCTTTACCAAGAGACCCAGTACTTC.

The rearrangement uses TRBV24-1 and TRBJ1-6, with D unresolved. The CDR3 has 17 residues. The germline V gene encodes CDR1 KGHDR and CDR2 SFDVKD. Trimming removed 10 bases at V and 0 bases at J, with 18 bases between. This chain's CDR3 is CATPPPPGISYNSPLHF. CDR3 nucleotide sequence: TGTGCCACTCCCCCCCCTCCGGGAATCTCCTATAATTCACCCCTCCACTTT.

The CDR3 region is CAWTRYRDSRTITEAFF. For the CDR3, the DNA is TGTGCCTGGACCCGGTATCGGGACAGTCGAACTATCACTGAAGCTTTCTTT. The chain combines TRBV30 with TRBJ1-1, with 7 positions matching TRBD1. Unmatched junction bases numbered 18, after V lost 4 bases and J lost 4 bases. The CDR3 loop spans 17 amino acids. Germline-derived CDR1 and CDR2 are GTSNPN and SVGIG (reference sequence).

J is TRBJ2-1 and V is TRBV5-4, with TRBD1 identical over 9 bases. The trim removed 0 bases at V and 4 bases at J, leaving 5 bases unmatched. The CDR3 has 16 residues. CDR1 is SGHNT, CDR2 YYREEE, per germline (reference sequence). For the CDR3, the DNA is TGTGCCAGCAGCTTGGGGATCGGGACAGGGTACAATGAGCAGTTCTTC. As protein: CASSLGIGTGYNEQFF.

This sequence joins TRBV4-1 and TRBJ1-4; D gene uncertain. CDR1 and CDR2 from the germline V gene are MGHRA and YSYEKL. CDR3 size: 14 residues. V was trimmed by 3 bases and J by 5 bases, leaving 10 bases between them. The CDR3 is CASSHPSGNEKLFF. CDR3 coding DNA: TGCGCCAGCAGCCATCCCAGCGGGAATGAAAAACTGTTTTTT.

The chain carries TRBV2 and TRBJ1-6; D is unresolved. The V and J ends lost 4 bases and 10 bases respectively, with 11 bases between them. CDR1 SNHLY and CDR2 FYNNEI come from the germline V gene. The CDR3 length is 13 residues. This chain's CDR3 is CASSARLESPLHF. The CDR3 DNA reads TGTGCCAGCAGTGCCAGGTTGGAATCACCCCTCCACTTT.

This chain uses TRBV30 with TRBJ1-5, with no clear D. The germline gives CDR1 GTSNPN, CDR2 SVGIG (reference sequence). This CDR3 spans 14 amino acids. V lost 0 bases and J 7 bases, leaving 13 bases between the germline ends. The chain's CDR3 is CAWSVGAFGQPQHF. The CDR3 DNA reads TGTGCCTGGAGTGTAGGTGCGTTCGGACAGCCCCAGCATTTT. The entire variable domain, with the rest obtained from reference TRBV30 and TRBJ1-5, is as follows: SQTIHQWPATLVQPVGSPLSLECTVEGTSNPNLYWYRQAAGRGLQLLFYSVGIGQISSEVPQNLSASRPQDRQFILSSKKLLLSDSGFYLCAWSVGAFGQPQHFGDGTRLSIL.

This clone was recorded once. The chain recombines TRBV5-1 with TRBJ2-5; 8 bases fit TRBD2. Germline V gene sequence: CDR1 SGHRS, CDR2 YFSETQ. There are 15 residues in the CDR3. Trimming took 5 bases from V and 1 from J; bases not matched to a gene: 7. The CDR3 protein is CASRSGGRTQETQYF. CDR3 nucleotides: TGCGCCAGCAGGAGCGGGGGACGAACCCAAGAGACCCAGTACTTC.

The chain couples TRBV5-5 to TRBJ2-5, with D unresolved. This CDR3 has 14 amino acids. The germline CDR1 and CDR2 sequences are SGHKS and YYEKEE (reference sequence). The V end was cut by 0 bases, the J end by 5 bases, with 11 bases between. The CDR3 region is CASSLEASSETQYF. DNA of the CDR3: TGTGCCAGCAGCTTGGAGGCGTCGAGCGAGACCCAGTACTTC.

V is TRBV6-6 and J is TRBJ1-4; no definite D call. This CDR3 has 15 amino acids. Germline CDR1 and CDR2: MNHNY and SVGAGI (reference sequence). The V gene lost 4 bases and the J gene lost 8 bases, with 17 bases spanning the gap. The CDR3 nucleotides are TGTGCCAGCAGTTTTTCACCCGGCGGGAACGAAAAACTGTTTTTT. Translated: CASSFSPGGNEKLFF.

This chain links TRBV30 with TRBJ1-4; 10 bases are a match to TRBD1. This CDR3 has 14 residues. V lost 3 bases and J lost 5; bases outside the gene matches: 3. The germline V gene has CDR1 GTSNPN and CDR2 SVGIG (reference sequence). CDR3 coding DNA: TGTGCCTGGAGCGGGGGACAGGGGAATGAAAAACTGTTTTTT. It translates to CAWSGGQGNEKLFF.

J is TRBJ1-6 and V is TRBV18, with no clear D. The CDR3 length is 13 residues. Germline V CDR1 and CDR2: KGHSH, LQKENI. Trimming pared 4 bases from V and 7 bases from J, leaving 8 bases between. CDR3 sequence reads: CASSREGNSPLHF. CDR3 DNA sequence: TGTGCCAGCTCACGAGAGGGCAATTCACCCCTCCACTTT.

V and J are TRBV3-1 (or the pseudogene TRBV3-2) and TRBJ2-7, with TRBD2 identical over 8 bases. The ends lost 0 bases at V and 7 bases at J; junction bases unmatched: 8. This CDR3 region has 15 residues. Germline V gene data show CDR1 as LGHDT and CDR2 as YNNKEL (reference sequence). CDR3 in amino acids: CASSQDPGGEGEQYF. In DNA, the CDR3 is TGTGCCAGCAGCCAAGATCCGGGGGGGGAGGGAGAGCAGTACTTC.

The chain couples TRBV11-3 to TRBJ2-1; 7 bases line up with TRBD1. V trimming: 7 bases; J trimming: 7 bases; junction bases outside the gene matches: 13. Germline CDR1 and CDR2: SGHNT and YENEEA. The CDR3 extends over 15 amino acids. CDR3 DNA sequence: TGTGCCAGCACCCAAACCGGGACAGTGACTAATGAGCAGTTCTTC. Translation gives CASTQTGTVTNEQFF.

The rearrangement joins TRBV9 to TRBJ2-2; unclear D gene. The CDR3 length is 15 residues. The V and J ends lost 4 bases and 7 bases respectively, with 17 bases between them. Germline V gene sequence: CDR1 SGDLS, CDR2 YYNGEE. The CDR3 is CASSSRKDGNGELFF. For the CDR3, the DNA is TGTGCCAGCAGCTCCCGGAAGGACGGAAACGGGGAGCTGTTTTTT.

The rearrangement joins TRBV14 to TRBJ2-1; TRBD2 agrees at 9 bases. V shed 2 bases and J 3 bases; nucleotides not matched to a gene: 5. Germline loops: CDR1 SGHDN, CDR2 FVKESK. The CDR3 is 16 residues long. DNA of the CDR3: TGTGCCAGCAGCCAACGCCTAGCGGGGATCTACAATGAGCAGTTCTTC. Protein product: CASSQRLAGIYNEQFF.

The chain combines TRBV12-3 or TRBV12-4 with TRBJ1-2; D is perhaps TRBD1 (6 bases). Trimming took 7 bases from V and 8 from J, leaving 17 bases between them. This CDR3 is 13 amino acids long. CDR3 amino acids: CASTQLQGWGYTF. CDR3 DNA sequence: TGTGCCAGCACCCAACTACAGGGTTGGGGCTACACCTTC.

The rearrangement links TRBV6-5 to TRBJ1-1; 7 nucleotides agree with TRBD1. CDR1 MNHEY and CDR2 SVGAGI come from the germline V gene. V lost 5 bases and J lost 4; bases outside the gene matches: 10. CDR3 size: 15 residues. The CDR3 sequence: CASSRDPRQGTEAFF. The CDR3 bases are TGTGCCAGCAGTCGAGACCCGAGACAGGGCACTGAAGCTTTCTTT.

The rearrangement links TRBV2 to TRBJ1-1, with D possibly being TRBD1 (5 bases). V shed 0 bases and J shed 3 bases, with 17 bases lying between them. The CDR3 is 17 residues long. CDR1 SNHLY and CDR2 FYNNEI come from the germline V gene. The CDR3 DNA sequence: TGTGCCAGCAGTGAAGCCGGGGGGACCGCGTGGGACACTGAAGCTTTCTTT. The encoded protein is CASSEAGGTAWDTEAFF.

The chain recombines TRBV10-1 with TRBJ1-2, with 7 bases fitting TRBD1. The CDR3 is made up of 16 amino acids. Germline V CDR1 and CDR2: WNHNN, SYGVQD (reference sequence). The V and J ends lost 3 bases and 5 bases, in that order; junction bases with no gene match: 12. This CDR3 is CASSETRGDTPYGYTF. In DNA, the CDR3 is TGCGCCAGCAGTGAAACCAGGGGGGATACCCCATATGGCTACACCTTC.

The rearrangement links TRBV27 to TRBJ1-4; D is undetermined. The CDR3 loop spans 16 amino acids. The germline CDR1 and CDR2 sequences are MNHEY and SMNVEV (reference sequence). Trimming stripped 5 bases from V and 3 bases from J, with 16 bases between. CDR3 nucleotide sequence: TGTGCCAGCAGTCCTACCGAACAGACGCCTAATGAAAAACTGTTTTTT. Amino acids: CASSPTEQTPNEKLFF.

V and J are TRBV9 and TRBJ1-3; D unresolved. CDR3 length: 14 amino acids. Germline CDR1 is SGDLS and CDR2 is YYNGEE. V lost 2 bases and J 0 bases, leaving 6 bases between the germline ends. In nucleotides, the CDR3 is TGTGCCAGCAGCGTCCAGGTCTCTGGAAACACCATATATTTT. It yields the protein CASSVQVSGNTIYF.

The chain uses TRBV6-4 and TRBJ2-1; D is unclear. This CDR3 region has 14 residues. The germline V gene encodes CDR1 MRHNA and CDR2 SNTAGT. Deletions cut 3 bases from V and 8 bases from J, with 14 bases between. The CDR3 is CASSEGNEKDEQFF. The CDR3, as DNA: TGTGCCAGCAGTGAGGGAAATGAGAAGGATGAGCAGTTCTTC.

The rearrangement uses TRBV10-3 and TRBJ1-1; D remains unclear. This CDR3 is 12 amino acids long. Germline-derived CDR1 and CDR2 are ENHRY and SYGVKD. V was pared by 9 bases and J by 1 base, with 9 bases between. CDR3 protein: CAMRTPNTEAFF. CDR3 sequence (DNA): TGTGCCATGCGAACCCCGAACACTGAAGCTTTCTTT.

The rearrangement uses TRBV28 and TRBJ1-2; D remains unclear. The CDR3 length is 12 residues. Germline V lookup: CDR1 MDHEN, CDR2 SYDVKM. V lost 5 bases, J lost 5 bases, and 9 bases lay in between. CDR3 DNA: TGTGCCAGCAGTGACGTACTGTATGGCTACACCTTC. It codes for CASSDVLYGYTF.

This chain uses TRBV9 with TRBJ1-5; 9 bases are a match to TRBD1. V was pared by 2 bases and J by 0 bases, with 9 bases of the junction left unmatched. Germline CDR1 is SGDLS and CDR2 is YYNGEE. This CDR3 spans 18 amino acids. The CDR3 DNA follows: TGTGCCAGCAGCGTCCTCCTGCCGGGACAGGGTAGCAATCAGCCCCAGCATTTT. It encodes CASSVLLPGQGSNQPQHF.

This clone came up once. J is TRBJ2-1 and V is TRBV7-2, with TRBD1 matching 9 bases. The CDR3 is made up of 16 amino acids. Germline values: CDR1 SGHTA, CDR2 FQGNSA. Trimming cost V 4 bases and J 7 bases; bases outside gene matches: 11. DNA of the CDR3: TGTGCCAGCAGCTCAGCCGGACAGGGGATTTGGAATGAGCAGTTCTTC. Its protein is CASSSAGQGIWNEQFF.

Here the CDR3 reads CASRGYRTLSSSYEQYF. The CDR3 DNA sequence: TGTGCCTCACGGGGCTACAGGACCCTATCTAGCTCCTACGAGCAGTACTTC. This chain links TRBV30 with TRBJ2-7, with D tentatively TRBD1 or TRBD2 (5 bases each). V was clipped by 7 bases and J by 0 bases, with 25 bases between them. Germline CDR1 and CDR2: GTSNPN and SVGIG (reference sequence). The CDR3 totals 17 residues.

The genes are TRBV2 and TRBJ2-7, with 7 bases aligning to TRBD2. There are 12 residues in the CDR3. The germline V gene encodes CDR1 SNHLY and CDR2 FYNNEI. With 8 bases clipped from V and 5 bases from J, the junction kept 6 bases outside the gene matches. The CDR3 DNA follows: TGTGCCAGCCTGGGGGAGGGAAACGAGCAGTACGTC. It codes for CASLGEGNEQYV.

This CDR3 is CASSVAGPDGYTF. The CDR3 nucleotides are TGTGCCAGCAGCGTAGCTGGGCCTGATGGCTACACCTTC. This chain connects TRBV9 to TRBJ1-2; D unresolved. The CDR3 consists of 13 residues. Germline CDR1 is SGDLS and CDR2 is YYNGEE. The V end lost 0 bases, the J end lost 6 bases, and 9 bases lay between the germline ends. The full variable domain, its missing parts supplied by reference TRBV9 and TRBJ1-2, is DSGVTQTPKHLITATGQRVTLRCSPRSGDLSVYWYQQSLDQGLQFLIQYYNGEERAKGNILERFSAQQFPDLHSELNLSSLELGDSALYFCASSVAGPDGYTFGSGTRLTVV.